This TCR beta chain appears in the sequencing data of a study of T-cell memory formation after mild COVID-19. Study-level results: There was a balanced CD4/CD8 profile in clones contracting day 15 to 85, and later expanders leaned CD4+. Among clones peaking at day 37 in the second wave, SARS-CoV-2 specificity remained unconfirmed.

This clonotype appeared many times. Antigen unknown. Each CDR3 protein gets one entry after TCRdb re-called the 5' RACE reads with MiXCR. The table has some 40,000 distinct CDR3 sequences, more than 9% seen once. Germline CDR1 and CDR2: SEHNR and FQNEAQ (reference sequence). The CDR3 length is 14 residues. V lost 0 bases, J lost 3 bases, and 8 bases lay in between. This chain links TRBV7-9 with TRBJ2-5; tentatively, D is TRBD2 (6 bases). The material sequenced was PBMCs or a T cell subset sorted from them (not recorded which). This TCR derives from an adult woman who had mild COVID-19 (a few samples of this study predate the infection). Cell type and time point are not known. For the CDR3, the DNA is TGTGCCAGCAGCTTAGCGGGACTCAAAGAGACCCAGTACTTC. It specifies CASSLAGLKETQYF.